These 5 T cell receptor beta chains came from one sample sequenced in a study of glioma-infiltrating T cells after dendritic cell vaccination. Sample time point: after dendritic cell vaccination, including at tumor progression/relapse. The protocol was immunoSEQ multiplex PCR, while the TCRdb copy is restricted to in-frame clones and leaves out a portion. The sample has about 65,000 clones, roughly 86% seen once; the top ten hold roughly 11%. Sequenced here: blood, sampled after dendritic cell vaccination. Every receptor here comes from a human donor with glioblastoma.

The chain combines TRBV18 with TRBJ2-5; 10 positions agree with TRBD2. This CDR3 has 16 amino acids. The V and J ends lost 1 base and 6 bases, in that order; junction bases with no gene match: 8. CDR1 is KGHSH and CDR2 is LQKENI in the germline V gene. CDR3 DNA: TGTGCCAGCTCACCACAAATAGCGGGAGGCGGAAAGACCCAGTACTTC. It yields the protein CASSPQIAGGGKTQYF. Supplemented by reference TRBV18 and TRBJ2-5, the full variable domain reads NAGVMQNPRHLVRRRGQEARLRCSPMKGHSHVYWYRQLPEEGLKFMVYLQKENIIDESGMPKERFSAEFPKEGPSILRIQQVVRGDSAAYFCASSPQIAGGGKTQYFGPGTRLLVL.

The DNA for the CDR3 is TGTGCCAGTAGTCTTCAGGGCGTCGGCTACACCTTC. Encoded protein: CASSLQGVGYTF. The chain uses TRBV19 and TRBJ1-2; a possible D gene is TRBD1 (5 bases). The CDR3 is made up of 12 amino acids. Germline V gene sequence: CDR1 LNHDA, CDR2 SQIVND (reference sequence). V shed 5 bases and J shed 8 bases, with 12 bases lying between them.

V is TRBV11-2 and J is TRBJ1-2; unclear D gene. The CDR3 covers 14 residues. CDR1 is SGHAT, CDR2 FQNNGV, per germline. Trimming took 0 bases from V and 4 from J, leaving 9 bases between them. CDR3 sequence reads: CASSLDTLVYGYTF. CDR3 nucleotide sequence: TGTGCCAGCAGCTTAGACACTTTAGTCTATGGCTACACCTTC.

The rearrangement uses TRBV19 and TRBJ1-1; 7 bases map to TRBD1. The V gene's germline CDR1 is LNHDA and CDR2 SQIVND (reference sequence). V lost 1 base, J lost 6 bases, and 11 bases stayed unmatched. This CDR3 contains 16 residues. The CDR3: CASSIGPGTEGPEAFF. CDR3 nucleotides: TGTGCCAGTAGTATAGGTCCCGGGACAGAGGGCCCTGAAGCTTTCTTT.

The J gene is TRBJ2-7, the V gene TRBV6-6; D ambiguous. V was shortened by 7 bases and J by 3 bases, with 7 bases between the two germline ends. In germline, CDR1 is MNHNY, CDR2 SVGAGI (reference sequence). CDR3 size: 11 residues. Written as DNA, the CDR3 is TGTGCCAGCACTTCACACTACGAGCAGTACTTC. Amino acids: CASTSHYEQYF.